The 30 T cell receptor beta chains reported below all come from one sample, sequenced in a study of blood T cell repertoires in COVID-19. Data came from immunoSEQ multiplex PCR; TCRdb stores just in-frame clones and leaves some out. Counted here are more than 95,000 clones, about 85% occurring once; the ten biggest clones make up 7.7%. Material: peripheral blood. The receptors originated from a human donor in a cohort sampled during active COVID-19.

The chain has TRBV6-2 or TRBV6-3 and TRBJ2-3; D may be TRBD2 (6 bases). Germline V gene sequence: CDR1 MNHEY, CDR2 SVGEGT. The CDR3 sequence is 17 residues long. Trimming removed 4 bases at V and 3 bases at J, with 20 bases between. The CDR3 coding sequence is TGTGCCAGCAGTTCCGCTCTCGGGGGAGGTCTTACAGATACGCAGTATTTT. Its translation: CASSSALGGGLTDTQYF.

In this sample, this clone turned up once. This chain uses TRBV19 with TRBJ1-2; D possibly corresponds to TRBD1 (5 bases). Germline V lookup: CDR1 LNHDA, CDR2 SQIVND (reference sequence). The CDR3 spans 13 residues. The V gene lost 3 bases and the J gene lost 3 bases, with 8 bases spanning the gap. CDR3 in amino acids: CASSIGGDYGYTF. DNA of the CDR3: TGTGCCAGTAGTATTGGAGGGGACTATGGCTACACCTTC.

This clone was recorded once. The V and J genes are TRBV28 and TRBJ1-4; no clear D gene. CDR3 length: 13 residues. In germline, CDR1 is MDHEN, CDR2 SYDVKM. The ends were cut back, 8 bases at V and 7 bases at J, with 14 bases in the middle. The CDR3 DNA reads TGTGCCAGCCTACAGTATAATGGTGAAAAACTGTTTTTT. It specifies CASLQYNGEKLFF. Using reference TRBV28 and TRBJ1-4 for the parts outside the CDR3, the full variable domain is DVKVTQSSRYLVKRTGEKVFLECVQDMDHENMFWYRQDPGLGLRLIYFSYDVKMKEKGDIPEGYSVSREKKERFSLILESASTNQTSMYLCASLQYNGEKLFFGSGTQLSVL.

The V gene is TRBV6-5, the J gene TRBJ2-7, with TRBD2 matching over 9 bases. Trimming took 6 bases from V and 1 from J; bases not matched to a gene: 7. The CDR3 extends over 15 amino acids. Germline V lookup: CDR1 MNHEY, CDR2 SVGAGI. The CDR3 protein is CASRNIAGESYEQYF. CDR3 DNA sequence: TGTGCCAGCAGAAATATAGCGGGGGAGTCCTACGAGCAGTACTTC.

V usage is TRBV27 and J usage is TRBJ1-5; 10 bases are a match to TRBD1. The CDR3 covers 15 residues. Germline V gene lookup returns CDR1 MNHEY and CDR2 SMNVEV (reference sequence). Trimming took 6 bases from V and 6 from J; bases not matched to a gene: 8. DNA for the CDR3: TGTGCCAGCAGCTCGGACAGGGGGTATGGTCAGCCCCAGCATTTT. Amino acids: CASSSDRGYGQPQHF.

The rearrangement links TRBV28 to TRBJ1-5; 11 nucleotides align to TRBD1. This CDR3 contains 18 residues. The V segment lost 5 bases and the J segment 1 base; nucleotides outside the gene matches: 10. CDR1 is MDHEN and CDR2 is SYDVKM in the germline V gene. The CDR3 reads CASSPGTGGGWSNQPQHF. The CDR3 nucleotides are TGTGCCAGCAGTCCCGGGACAGGGGGAGGTTGGAGCAATCAGCCCCAGCATTTT.

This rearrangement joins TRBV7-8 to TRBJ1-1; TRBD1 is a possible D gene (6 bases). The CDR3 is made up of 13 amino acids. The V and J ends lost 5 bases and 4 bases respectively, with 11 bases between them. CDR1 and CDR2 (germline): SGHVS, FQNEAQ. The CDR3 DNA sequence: TGTGCCAGCAGCCTCGGGGGGCCCACTGAAGCTTTCTTT. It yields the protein CASSLGGPTEAFF. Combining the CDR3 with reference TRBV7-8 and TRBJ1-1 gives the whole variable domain GAGVSQSPRYKVAKRGQDVALRCDPISGHVSLFWYQQALGQGPEFLTYFQNEAQLDKSGLPSDRFFAERPEGSVSTLKIQRTQQEDSAVYLCASSLGGPTEAFFGQGTRLTVV.

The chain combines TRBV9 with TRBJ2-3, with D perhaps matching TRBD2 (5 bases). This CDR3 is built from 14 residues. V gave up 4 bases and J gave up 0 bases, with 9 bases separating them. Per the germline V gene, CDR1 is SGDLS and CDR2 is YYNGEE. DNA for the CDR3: TGTGCCAGCAGCCCCCGGACTAGCACAGATACGCAGTATTTT. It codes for CASSPRTSTDTQYF.

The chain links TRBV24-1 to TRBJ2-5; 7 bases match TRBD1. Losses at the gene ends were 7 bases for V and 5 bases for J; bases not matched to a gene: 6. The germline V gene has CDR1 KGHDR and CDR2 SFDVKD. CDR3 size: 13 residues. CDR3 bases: TGTGCCACCAGCGACAGGGACGGCGAGACCCAGTACTTC. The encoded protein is CATSDRDGETQYF.

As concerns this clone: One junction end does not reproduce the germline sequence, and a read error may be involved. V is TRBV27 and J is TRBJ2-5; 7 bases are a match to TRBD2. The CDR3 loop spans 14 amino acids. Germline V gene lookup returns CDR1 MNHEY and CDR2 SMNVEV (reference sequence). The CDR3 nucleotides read TGTGCCAGCAGTTTATGGGGAGGGCAAGGGACCCAGTACTTC. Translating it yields CASSLWGGQGTQYF.

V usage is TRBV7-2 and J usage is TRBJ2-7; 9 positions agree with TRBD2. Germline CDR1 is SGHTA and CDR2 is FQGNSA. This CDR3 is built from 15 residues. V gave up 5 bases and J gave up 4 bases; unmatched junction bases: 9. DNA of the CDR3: TGTGCCAGCAGCACCAGAGCGGGGGGACTTTACGAGCAGTACTTC. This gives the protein CASSTRAGGLYEQYF. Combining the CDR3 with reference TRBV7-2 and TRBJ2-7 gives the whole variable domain GAGVSQSPSNKVTEKGKDVELRCDPISGHTALYWYRQSLGQGLEFLIYFQGNSAPDKSGLPSDRFSAERTGGSVSTLTIQRTQQEDSAVYLCASSTRAGGLYEQYFGPGTRLTVT.

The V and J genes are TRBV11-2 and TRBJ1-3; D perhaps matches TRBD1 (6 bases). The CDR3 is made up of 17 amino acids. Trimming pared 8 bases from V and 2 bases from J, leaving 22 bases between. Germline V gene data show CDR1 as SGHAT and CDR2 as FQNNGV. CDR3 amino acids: CASPLKDRRVAGNTIYF. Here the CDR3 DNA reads TGTGCCAGCCCTCTTAAGGACAGACGGGTAGCTGGAAACACCATATATTTT.

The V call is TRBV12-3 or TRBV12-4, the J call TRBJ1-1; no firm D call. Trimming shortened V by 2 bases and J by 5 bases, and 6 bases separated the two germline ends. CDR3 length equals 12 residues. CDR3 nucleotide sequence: TGTGCCAGCAGTTTATCTATGACTGAAGCTTTCTTT. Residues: CASSLSMTEAFF.

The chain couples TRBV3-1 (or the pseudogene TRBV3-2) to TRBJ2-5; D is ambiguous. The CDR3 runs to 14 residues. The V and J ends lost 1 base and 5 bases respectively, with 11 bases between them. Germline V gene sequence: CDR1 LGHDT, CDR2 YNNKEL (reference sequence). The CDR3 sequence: CASSQGAGLETQYF. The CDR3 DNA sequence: TGTGCCAGCAGCCAAGGGGCTGGGCTGGAGACCCAGTACTTC.

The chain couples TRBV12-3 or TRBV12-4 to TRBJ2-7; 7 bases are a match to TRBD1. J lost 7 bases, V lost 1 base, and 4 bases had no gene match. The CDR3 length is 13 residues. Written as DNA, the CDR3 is TGTGCCAGCAGTTTAGTCGACAGGGATGAGCAGTACTTC. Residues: CASSLVDRDEQYF.

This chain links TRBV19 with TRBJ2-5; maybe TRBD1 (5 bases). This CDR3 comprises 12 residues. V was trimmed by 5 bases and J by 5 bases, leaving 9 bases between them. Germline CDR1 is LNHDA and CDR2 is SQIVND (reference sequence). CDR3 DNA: TGTGCCAGTAGTGCAGGGTCGGAGACCCAGTACTTC. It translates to CASSAGSETQYF. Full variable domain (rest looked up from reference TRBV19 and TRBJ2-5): DGGITQSPKYLFRKEGQNVTLSCEQNLNHDAMYWYRQDPGQGLRLIYYSQIVNDFQKGDIAEGYSVSREKKESFPLTVTSAQKNPTAFYLCASSAGSETQYFGPGTRLLVL.

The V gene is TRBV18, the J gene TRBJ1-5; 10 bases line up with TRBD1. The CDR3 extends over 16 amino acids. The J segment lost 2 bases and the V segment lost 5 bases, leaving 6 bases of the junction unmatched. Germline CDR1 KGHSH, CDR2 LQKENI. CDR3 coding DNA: TGTGCCAGCTCATCTGCCGGGACAGGGGGCAATCAGCCCCAGCATTTT. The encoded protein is CASSSAGTGGNQPQHF. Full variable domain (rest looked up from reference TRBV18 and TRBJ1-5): NAGVMQNPRHLVRRRGQEARLRCSPMKGHSHVYWYRQLPEEGLKFMVYLQKENIIDESGMPKERFSAEFPKEGPSILRIQQVVRGDSAAYFCASSSAGTGGNQPQHFGDGTRLSIL.

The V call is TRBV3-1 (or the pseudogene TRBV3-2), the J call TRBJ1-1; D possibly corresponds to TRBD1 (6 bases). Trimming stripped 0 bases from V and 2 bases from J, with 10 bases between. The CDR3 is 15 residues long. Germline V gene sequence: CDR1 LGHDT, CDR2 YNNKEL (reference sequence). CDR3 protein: CASSQDHGTNTEAFF. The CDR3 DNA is TGTGCCAGCAGCCAAGATCATGGGACAAACACTGAAGCTTTCTTT.

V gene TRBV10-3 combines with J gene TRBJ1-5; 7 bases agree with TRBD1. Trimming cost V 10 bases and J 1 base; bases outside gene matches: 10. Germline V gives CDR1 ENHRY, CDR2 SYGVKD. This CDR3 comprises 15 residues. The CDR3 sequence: CATREGARSNQPQHF. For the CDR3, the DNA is TGTGCCACCCGCGAGGGGGCGCGCAGCAATCAGCCCCAGCATTTT.

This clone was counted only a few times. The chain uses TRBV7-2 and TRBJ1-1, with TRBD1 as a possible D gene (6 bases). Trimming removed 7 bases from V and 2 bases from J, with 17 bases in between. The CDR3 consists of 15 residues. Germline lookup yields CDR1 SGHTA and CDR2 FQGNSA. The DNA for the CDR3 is TGTGCCAGCAACGTGGGGGGGGCAGGTAACACTGAAGCTTTCTTT. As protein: CASNVGGAGNTEAFF.

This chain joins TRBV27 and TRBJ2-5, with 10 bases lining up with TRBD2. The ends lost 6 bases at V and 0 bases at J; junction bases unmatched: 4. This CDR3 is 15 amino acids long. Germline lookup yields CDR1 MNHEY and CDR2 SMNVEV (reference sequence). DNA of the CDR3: TGTGCCAGCAGGCTAGCGGGAGTGAACCAAGAGACCCAGTACTTC. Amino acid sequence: CASRLAGVNQETQYF.

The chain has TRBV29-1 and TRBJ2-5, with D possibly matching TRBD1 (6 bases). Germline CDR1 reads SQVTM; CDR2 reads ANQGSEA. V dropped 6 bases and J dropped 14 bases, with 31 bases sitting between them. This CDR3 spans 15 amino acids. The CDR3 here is CSVMTPPGWQQGLYF. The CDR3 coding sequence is TGCAGCGTAATGACCCCACCCGGGTGGCAGCAGGGGTTATACTTC.

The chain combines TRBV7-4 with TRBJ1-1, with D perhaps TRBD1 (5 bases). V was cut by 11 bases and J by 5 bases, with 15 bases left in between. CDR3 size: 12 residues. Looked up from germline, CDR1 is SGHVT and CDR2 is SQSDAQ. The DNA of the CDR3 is TGTGCCGGGGGGGAAACGGAGACTGAAGCTTTCTTT. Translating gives CAGGETETEAFF.

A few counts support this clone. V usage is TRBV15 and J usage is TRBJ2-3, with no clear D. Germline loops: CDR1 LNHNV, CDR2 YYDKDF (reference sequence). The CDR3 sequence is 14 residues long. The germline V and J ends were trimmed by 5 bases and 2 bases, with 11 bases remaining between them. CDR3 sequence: CATSFLFFTDTQYF. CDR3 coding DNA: TGTGCCACCAGCTTCCTCTTCTTCACAGATACGCAGTATTTT.

CDR3 sequence: CASSRGGDWNYGYTF. CDR3 sequence (DNA): TGTGCCAGCAGCAGAGGGGGGGACTGGAACTATGGCTACACCTTC. The V and J genes are TRBV7-9 and TRBJ1-2, with a weak D call TRBD1 (6 bases). The CDR3 consists of 15 residues. The germline V and J ends were trimmed by 5 bases and 2 bases, with 15 bases remaining between them. CDR1 and CDR2 from the germline V gene are SEHNR and FQNEAQ (reference sequence).

In DNA form, the CDR3 reads TGTGCCAGCAGTTCCCCGGGACAGGGGAACACTGAAGCTTTCTTT. It translates to CASSSPGQGNTEAFF. The V call is TRBV2, the J call TRBJ1-1; 9 positions match TRBD1. The CDR3 has 15 residues. CDR1 is SNHLY, CDR2 FYNNEI, per germline. Trimming removed 5 bases from V and 1 base from J; junction bases left unmatched: 5.

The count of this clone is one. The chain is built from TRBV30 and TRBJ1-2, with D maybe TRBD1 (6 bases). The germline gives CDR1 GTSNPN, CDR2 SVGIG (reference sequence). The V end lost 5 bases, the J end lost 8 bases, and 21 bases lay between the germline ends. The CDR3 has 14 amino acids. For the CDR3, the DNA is TGTGCCTGGGCCCTCCGGGATAGGGGGATAGGCTACACCTTC. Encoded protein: CAWALRDRGIGYTF.

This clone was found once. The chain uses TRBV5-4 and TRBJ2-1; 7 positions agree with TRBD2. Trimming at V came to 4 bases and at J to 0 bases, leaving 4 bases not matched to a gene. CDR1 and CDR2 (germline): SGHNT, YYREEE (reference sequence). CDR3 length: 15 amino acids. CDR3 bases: TGTGCCAGCAGCGGGACTACCAACTCCTACAATGAGCAGTTCTTC. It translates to CASSGTTNSYNEQFF.

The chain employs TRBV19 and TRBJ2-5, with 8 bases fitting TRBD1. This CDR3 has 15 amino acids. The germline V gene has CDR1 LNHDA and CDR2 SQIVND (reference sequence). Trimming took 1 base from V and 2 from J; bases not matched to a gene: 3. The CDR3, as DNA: TGTGCCAGTAGTATAGCCCGGGACAGGCAAGAGACCCAGTACTTC. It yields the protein CASSIARDRQETQYF. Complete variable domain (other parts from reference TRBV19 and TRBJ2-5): DGGITQSPKYLFRKEGQNVTLSCEQNLNHDAMYWYRQDPGQGLRLIYYSQIVNDFQKGDIAEGYSVSREKKESFPLTVTSAQKNPTAFYLCASSIARDRQETQYFGPGTRLLVL.

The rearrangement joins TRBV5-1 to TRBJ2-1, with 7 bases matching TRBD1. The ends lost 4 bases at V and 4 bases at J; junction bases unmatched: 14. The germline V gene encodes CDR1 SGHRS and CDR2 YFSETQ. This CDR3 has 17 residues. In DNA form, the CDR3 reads TGCGCCAGCAGCCAAGTTCCGGGACAGACATTATACAATGAGCAGTTCTTC. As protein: CASSQVPGQTLYNEQFF.